Reported below is one T cell receptor (beta chain). The antigen is unknown. The entry originates in a study of shared clonotypes between healthy human individuals. Study-wide results and caveats: Between a handful of donors, naive CD4 clonotypes were shared at a level of about 5%.

Data came from immunoSEQ multiplex PCR; TCRdb stores just in-frame clones and leaves some out. The sample carries roughly 2.2 million clones, over 85% recorded once. The CDR3 runs 14 residues. Germline V lookup: CDR1 SGHDT, CDR2 YYEEEE. With 0 bases removed from V and 5 bases from J, the gap between germline ends came to 11 bases. This TCR was sampled from a man aged 18 to 35 in good health. Some clones in this sample may be carry-over from other donors' samples. Input material: naive CD4+ T cells from PBMCs. Noted subset: CD45RA+ positively selected. The chain joins TRBV5-6 to TRBJ2-5; the D gene is possibly TRBD2 (5 bases). The CDR3 spells CASSLASGYETQYF. The CDR3 DNA reads as TGTGCCAGCAGCTTGGCCTCGGGGTATGAGACCCAGTACTTC.